This T cell receptor beta chain was identified in a study of T cell repertoires in cytomegalovirus infection. The overall study: Both CMV infection and a matching HLA type were indicated by public TCR beta signatures. Study conclusions and caveats: Ex vivo responses were dominated by HLA-C-restricted CMV-specific TCR beta clonotypes. Pooled public TCR beta family frequency picked out CMV carriers with the relevant HLA.

In the case of this clonotype: Its antigen is unknown. A much larger clone lies a single base off, so this may be a read error. The conserved phenylalanine or tryptophan normally closing the CDR3 is absent here, so this likely arose from a read error.

V shed 5 bases and J shed 5 bases, with 12 bases lying between them. Germline V gene lookup returns CDR1 MRHNA and CDR2 SNTAGT. The CDR3 is 14 amino acids. TCRdb itself ran the reads through MiXCR, one entry per CDR3 protein. The profile shows about 450,000 distinct CDR3 sequences, approximately 32% of them singletons. The source material was PBMCs. This receptor was obtained from a human donor in good health (CMV status not recorded). Some clones in this sample may be carry-over from other donors' samples. The V and J genes are TRBV6-4 and TRBJ2-2, with D perhaps being TRBD1 or TRBD2 (6 bases each). DNA of the CDR3: TGTGCCAGCAGTTCTAAAGGGGGGACCGGGGAGCTGTTTTTG. Its protein is CASSSKGGTGELFL.